These T cell receptor beta chains were read from a single sample in a study of siplizumab effects on memory and regulatory T cells. This table comes from immunoSEQ multiplex PCR, and its TCRdb copy is limited to in-frame clones, with some not included. This table holds tens of thousands of clones, approximately 88% found once. Sequencing was carried out using Tregs sorted from blood. All receptors derive from a human donor in good health. Both conserved end residues are part of each CDR3. D genes are given only for firm matches. Rows may omit the clone size; those that give it use once, few, many or a size class.

D	V	size	J	CDR3	DNA
NA	TRBV2	NA	TRBJ1-1	CASSVGTRNTEAFF	TGTGCCAGCAGTGTTGGGACTCGGAACACTGAAGCTTTCTTT
NA	TRBV5-1	NA	TRBJ1-6	CASRLVDPGSPLHF	TGCGCCAGCAGGCTTGTGGACCCAGGGTCACCCCTCCACTTT
TRBD1	TRBV28	NA	TRBJ2-7	CASSLTGALSAQYF	TGTGCCAGCAGTTTAACAGGGGCCCTTAGCGCGCAGTACTTC
NA	TRBV28	NA	TRBJ2-3	CASSFRLRGRTADTQYF	TGTGCCAGCAGTTTTCGACTAAGGGGTAGAACCGCAGATACGCAGTATTTT
TRBD1	TRBV6-6	few	TRBJ2-3	CASSLTGQGTPRF	TGTGCCAGCAGCCTCACCGGACAGGGTACACCTCGATTT
NA	TRBV5-5	NA	TRBJ2-5	CASNQRDQETQYF	TGTGCCAGCAACCAGCGGGACCAAGAGACCCAGTACTTC
NA	TRBV7-9	NA	TRBJ2-3	CASSLPRVSILRTDTQYF	TGTGCCAGCAGCTTACCCAGGGTATCGATCTTAAGGACAGATACGCAGTATTTT
NA	TRBV5-4	NA	TRBJ2-3	CASSLVKGGTRGTDTQYF	TGTGCCAGCAGCTTGGTAAAAGGCGGAACCCGGGGCACAGATACGCAGTATTTT
TRBD2	TRBV9	NA	TRBJ2-7	CASGPGGPYEQYF	TGTGCCAGCGGGCCGGGAGGCCCGTACGAGCAGTACTTC
TRBD2	TRBV15	NA	TRBJ2-3	CATSSRAHTSARTDTQYF	TGTGCCACCAGCTCCAGGGCCCATACTAGCGCCCGCACAGATACGCAGTATTTT
NA	TRBV10-3	NA	TRBJ2-7	CAITPDTVRHYF	TGTGCCATCACCCCGGACACCGTACGGCATTACTTC
NA	TRBV28	few	TRBJ1-5	CAGCRSSNQPQHF	TGTGCCGGTTGTAGATCTAGCAATCAGCCCCAGCATTTT
TRBD2	TRBV6-6	NA	TRBJ2-1	CASGASGFNEQFF	TGTGCTTCCGGGGCTAGCGGGTTTAATGAGCAGTTCTTC
NA	TRBV7-2	NA	TRBJ2-5	CASGKLGLQETQYF	TGTGCCAGCGGTAAACTGGGCCTCCAAGAGACCCAGTACTTC
NA	TRBV2	NA	TRBJ1-2	CASSGKGADYGYTF	TGTGCCAGCAGTGGGAAGGGAGCCGACTATGGCTACACCTTC
TRBD2	TRBV28	NA	TRBJ2-1	CASNSQAASGWDEQFF	TGTGCCAGCAACTCCCAGGCGGCTAGCGGGTGGGATGAGCAGTTCTTC
NA	TRBV28	NA	TRBJ2-5	CASRPRGARQETQYF	TGTGCCAGCAGGCCCAGGGGGGCAAGACAAGAGACCCAGTACTTC
NA	TRBV19	NA	TRBJ2-6	CASSIFSLSGANVLTF	TGTGCCAGTAGTATCTTTAGCCTCTCTGGGGCCAACGTCCTGACTTTC
TRBD1	TRBV19	NA	TRBJ1-1	CASSKDRGRLNTEAFF	TGTGCCAGTAGTAAGGACAGGGGGCGGTTAAACACTGAAGCTTTCTTT
TRBD2	TRBV7-3	NA	TRBJ2-2	CASSLIRRASGNTGELFF	TGTGCCAGCAGCTTAATTCGTCGGGCTAGCGGGAACACCGGGGAGCTGTTTTTT
NA	TRBV5-1	NA	TRBJ2-7	CASSWGTGASYEQYF	TGCGCCAGCAGCTGGGGGACCGGGGCCTCCTACGAGCAGTACTTC
NA	TRBV4-1	NA	TRBJ1-1	CASSQDSVLNTEAFF	TGCGCCAGCAGCCAAGATTCCGTTTTGAACACTGAAGCTTTCTTT
NA	TRBV27	NA	TRBJ1-1	CASSSTGRIMNTEAFF	TGTGCCAGCAGTTCCACGGGACGTATCATGAACACTGAAGCTTTCTTT
TRBD2	TRBV7-8	NA	TRBJ2-7	CASSHGLAYEQYF	TGTGCCAGCAGCCACGGACTAGCCTACGAGCAGTACTTC
NA	TRBV7-9	NA	TRBJ2-2	CASSFPNTGELFF	TGTGCCAGCAGCTTCCCCAACACCGGGGAGCTGTTTTTT
NA	TRBV19	NA	TRBJ2-5	CASSIRGGETQYF	TGTGCCAGTAGTATAAGGGGGGGAGAGACCCAGTACTTC
NA	TRBV6-7	NA	TRBJ2-2	CASSYWTISFGELFF	TGTGCCAGCAGTTACTGGACGATTAGTTTCGGGGAGCTGTTTTTT
NA	TRBV18	NA	TRBJ2-1	CASSIALPDEQFF	TGTGCCAGCTCGATTGCACTCCCGGATGAGCAGTTCTTC
NA	TRBV5-4	few	TRBJ1-2	CASSLGANYGYTF	TGTGCCAGCAGCTTGGGGGCTAACTATGGCTACACCTTC
NA	TRBV7-9	NA	TRBJ1-4	CASSLGRATEKLFF	TGTGCCAGCAGCCTGGGGCGAGCGACTGAAAAACTGTTTTTT
NA	TRBV7-2	NA	TRBJ2-6	CASSLLGVSGANVLTF	TGTGCCAGCAGCTTACTGGGAGTCTCTGGGGCCAACGTCCTGACTTTC
TRBD1	TRBV5-5	NA	TRBJ2-6	CASSVSGTVLSGANVLTF	TGTGCCAGCAGCGTCTCCGGGACAGTCCTCTCTGGGGCCAACGTCCTGACTTTC
NA	TRBV5-1	NA	TRBJ1-5	CASSLGGRGNQPQHF	TGCGCCAGCAGCTTGGGGGGCAGGGGCAATCAGCCCCAGCATTTT
NA	TRBV29-1	NA	TRBJ2-2	CSTGGGRAGELFF	TGCAGCACCGGAGGGGGGAGGGCCGGGGAGCTGTTTTTT
NA	TRBV15	NA	TRBJ2-5	CATSRDLGVGETQYF	TGTGCCACCAGCAGAGATCTGGGGGTAGGAGAGACCCAGTACTTC
TRBD2	TRBV4-1	NA	TRBJ2-7	CASSPTSGFSYEQYF	TGCGCCAGCAGCCCGACTAGCGGGTTCTCCTACGAGCAGTACTTC